The 25 T cell receptor beta chains below come from one sample, sequenced in a study of regulatory dendritic cells for organ transplantation. Using immunoSEQ multiplex PCR, the repertoire was profiled, and TCRdb retains in-frame clones only, with some absent. The repertoire includes about 20,000 clones, approximately 85% of them detected once, and approximately 0.68% sits in the top ten. Antigen specificity for these receptors is unknown. Allogeneic regulatory or mature dendritic cells were co-cultured for 5 days with CFSE-labeled sorted T cells at 1:10. Specimen: naive CD4+ T cells from blood cultured with regulatory dendritic cells. Described subset: CD45RA+ naive T cells. The receptors originated from a human donor in good health.

The rearrangement uses TRBV11-2 and TRBJ1-5; maybe TRBD1 (5 bases). V lost 5 bases and J 0 bases, leaving 23 bases between the germline ends. This CDR3 region has 19 residues. Germline V lookup: CDR1 SGHAT, CDR2 FQNNGV. In DNA, the CDR3 is TGTGCCAGCAGCCGACAGTTCTCCCCCAGCGTGAATAGCAATCAGCCCCAGCATTTT. Translation: CASSRQFSPSVNSNQPQHF.

This rearrangement joins TRBV5-1 to TRBJ1-1, with TRBD1 as a possible D gene (5 bases). Trimming stripped 10 bases from V and 0 bases from J, with 16 bases between. Per the germline V gene, CDR1 is SGHRS and CDR2 is YFSETQ. This CDR3 has 14 amino acids. The CDR3 nucleotides are TGCGCCGACCGTCGGGGCGCAATGAACACTGAAGCTTTCTTT. Translation: CADRRGAMNTEAFF.

This chain links TRBV18 with TRBJ2-5, with D perhaps given as TRBD1 or TRBD2 (5 bases each). This CDR3 has 13 residues. The germline CDR1 and CDR2 sequences are KGHSH and LQKENI. V gave up 3 bases and J gave up 4 bases, with 9 bases separating them. CDR3 sequence (DNA): TGTGCCAGCTCACCGAGGGACCCAGAGACCCAGTACTTC. Encoded protein: CASSPRDPETQYF.

This clone was seen only a few times. This chain joins TRBV2 and TRBJ1-5; no clear D gene. The V gene lost 7 bases and the J gene lost 1 base, with 5 bases spanning the gap. The CDR3 sequence is 12 residues long. Per the germline V gene, CDR1 is SNHLY and CDR2 is FYNNEI. CDR3 nucleotide sequence: TGTGCCAGCATGCGAAGCAATCAGCCCCAGCATTTT. This encodes CASMRSNQPQHF.

This chain links TRBV6-6 with TRBJ2-7, with D maybe TRBD1 (6 bases). Trimming pared 2 bases from V and 0 bases from J, leaving 11 bases between. The germline V gene has CDR1 MNHNY and CDR2 SVGAGI (reference sequence). The CDR3 length is 15 residues. The CDR3 DNA follows: TGTGCCAGCAGTTACGCGACAGGATTCTCCTACGAGCAGTACTTC. This translates into CASSYATGFSYEQYF.

This clone was seen only once. V gene TRBV7-9 combines with J gene TRBJ1-1, with D unresolved. V was shortened by 2 bases and J by 1 base, with 17 bases between the two germline ends. CDR3 size: 17 residues. Germline V gene sequence: CDR1 SEHNR, CDR2 FQNEAQ (reference sequence). The chain's CDR3 is CASSLPLGQSQNTEAFF. CDR3 sequence (DNA): TGTGCCAGCAGCTTACCCCTCGGGCAGTCGCAGAACACTGAAGCTTTCTTT.

This rearrangement joins TRBV6-5 to TRBJ1-2, with unresolved D. Germline CDR1 and CDR2: MNHEY and SVGAGI. This CDR3 has 13 residues. V lost 6 bases and J 4 bases, leaving 12 bases between the germline ends. CDR3 residues: CASSRGGSYGYTF. The DNA of the CDR3 is TGTGCCAGCAGCCGGGGAGGTTCCTATGGCTACACCTTC.

This chain connects TRBV7-3 to TRBJ2-5; unclear D gene. This CDR3 has 13 residues. Germline V gene data show CDR1 as SGHTA and CDR2 as FQGTGA. Between the trimmed V and J ends, which lost 6 bases and 4 bases, there was a span of 12 bases. This CDR3 reads CASSPSWGETQYF. The CDR3 bases are TGTGCCAGCAGTCCTTCATGGGGAGAGACCCAGTACTTC.

The chain employs TRBV9 and TRBJ1-4, with no clear D. CDR1 is SGDLS, CDR2 YYNGEE, per germline. The CDR3 runs 15 residues. V was pared by 1 base and J by 8 bases, with 15 bases between. The CDR3 region is CASSVLEGENEKLFF. As DNA, the CDR3 is TGTGCCAGCAGCGTATTGGAGGGTGAAAACGAAAAACTGTTTTTT.

The V call is TRBV11-2, the J call TRBJ2-3, with D uncertain. V dropped 1 base and J dropped 3 bases, with 8 bases sitting between them. CDR1 is SGHAT, CDR2 FQNNGV, per germline. The CDR3 spans 14 residues. CDR3 DNA sequence: TGTGCCAGCAGCTTAGGACGGCGGACAGATACGCAGTATTTT. Residues: CASSLGRRTDTQYF.

V gene TRBV14 combines with J gene TRBJ2-1; 8 positions match TRBD2. V shed 4 bases, J shed 3 bases, and the junction held 5 bases outside the gene matches. This CDR3 is built from 15 residues. Germline V gene sequence: CDR1 SGHDN, CDR2 FVKESK. CDR3 DNA: TGTGCCAGCAGCCTGTGGACTAGCTTCTACAATGAGCAGTTCTTC. As protein: CASSLWTSFYNEQFF.

The rearrangement uses TRBV4-3 and TRBJ2-3, with TRBD2 identical over 8 bases. The germline V gene has CDR1 LGHNA and CDR2 YSLEER. The CDR3 is 18 amino acids. V shed 0 bases and J 5 bases; nucleotides not matched to a gene: 13. The DNA of the CDR3 is TGCGCCAGCAGCCAAGATTGGGGGCGGGAGGTGGCGGAAGATACGCAGTATTTT. Its protein is CASSQDWGREVAEDTQYF.

The J gene is TRBJ2-7, the V gene TRBV6-6; TRBD1 matches at 9 bases. The CDR3 totals 15 residues. Germline V lookup: CDR1 MNHNY, CDR2 SVGAGI (reference sequence). Trimming cost V 6 bases and J 2 bases; bases outside gene matches: 8. The CDR3 region is CASSQGGTGPYEQYF. The CDR3 DNA sequence: TGTGCCAGCAGCCAAGGCGGGACAGGGCCCTACGAGCAGTACTTC.

The gene calls are TRBV19 and TRBJ2-2, with D perhaps TRBD1 or TRBD2 (5 bases each). V gave up 9 bases and J gave up 4 bases, with 15 bases separating them. The CDR3 totals 14 residues. Germline V lookup: CDR1 LNHDA, CDR2 SQIVND (reference sequence). The CDR3 sequence: CASSGLGTTGELFF. CDR3 DNA: TGTGCCAGCTCGGGGCTCGGGACCACCGGGGAGCTGTTTTTT.

The rearrangement uses TRBV7-3 and TRBJ2-1; the D gene is possibly TRBD2 (5 bases). Trimming left V 5 bases short and J 7 bases short, with 12 bases between. Germline loops: CDR1 SGHTA, CDR2 FQGTGA. This CDR3 spans 13 amino acids. The CDR3 DNA sequence: TGTGCCAGCAGCCTTGACCTAGCAAATGAGCAGTTCTTC. This encodes CASSLDLANEQFF. Looking up the rest from reference TRBV7-3 and TRBJ2-1 gives the full variable domain: GAGVSQTPSNKVTEKGKYVELRCDPISGHTALYWYRQSLGQGPEFLIYFQGTGAADDSGLPNDRFFAVRPEGSVSTLKIQRTERGDSAVYLCASSLDLANEQFFGPGTRLTVL.

This rearrangement joins TRBV2 to TRBJ1-1, with TRBD1 matching 10 bases. J lost 9 bases, V lost 0 bases, and 7 bases had no gene match. Germline CDR1 reads SNHLY; CDR2 reads FYNNEI. The CDR3 length is 15 residues. CDR3: CASSEALGTGEQAFF. Written as DNA, the CDR3 is TGTGCCAGCAGTGAAGCGCTCGGGACAGGGGAACAAGCTTTCTTT.

J is TRBJ2-7 and V is TRBV6-5, with D possibly TRBD2 on 6 matching bases. The CDR3 contains 14 residues. V was pared by 6 bases and J by 7 bases, with 19 bases between. From germline, CDR1 is MNHEY and CDR2 SVGAGI. The CDR3 here is CASRRTTQLREQYF. CDR3 nucleotide sequence: TGTGCCAGCAGGAGGACTACACAACTGAGGGAGCAGTACTTC.

The CDR3 sequence is CAWSVGGAGELFF. As DNA, the CDR3 is TGTGCCTGGAGTGTGGGGGGTGCCGGGGAGCTGTTTTTT. The chain recombines TRBV30 with TRBJ2-2; D might be TRBD2 (6 bases). Per germline, CDR1 GTSNPN and CDR2 SVGIG (reference sequence). The CDR3 covers 13 residues. Between the trimmed V and J ends, which lost 0 bases and 6 bases, there was a span of 8 bases.

The chain joins TRBV7-2 to TRBJ1-6; possible D gene TRBD1, 6 bases. The V gene's germline CDR1 is SGHTA and CDR2 FQGNSA. There are 15 residues in the CDR3. Trimming took 2 bases from V and 10 from J, leaving 15 bases between them. In DNA, the CDR3 is TGTGCCAGCAGCTTAAATAGGGCCAGGGGATCACCCCTCCACTTT. It specifies CASSLNRARGSPLHF.

The chain employs TRBV6-5 and TRBJ2-1; 11 bases line up with TRBD2. Germline V gene sequence: CDR1 MNHEY, CDR2 SVGAGI. The CDR3 has 15 residues. Trimming removed 2 bases from V and 6 bases from J; junction bases left unmatched: 3. The CDR3 protein is CASSYLSGGANEQFF. The DNA for the CDR3 is TGTGCCAGCAGTTACCTTAGCGGGGGGGCCAATGAGCAGTTCTTC.

The V gene is TRBV6-5, the J gene TRBJ2-5, with D possibly matching TRBD2 (5 bases). CDR3 size: 11 residues. Trimming pared 8 bases from V and 7 bases from J, leaving 11 bases between. Germline CDR1 is MNHEY and CDR2 is SVGAGI. In DNA form, the CDR3 reads TGTGCCAGCTCACGCGGAGGGACCCAGTACTTC. Protein sequence: CASSRGGTQYF.

This chain links TRBV5-5 with TRBJ2-1, with TRBD1 matching 7 bases. Losses at the gene ends were 4 bases for V and 5 bases for J; bases not matched to a gene: 6. CDR1 and CDR2 from the germline V gene are SGHKS and YYEKEE (reference sequence). The CDR3 is 14 amino acids. The CDR3 protein is CASSLGTVNNEQFF. The DNA for the CDR3 is TGTGCCAGCAGCCTAGGGACAGTAAACAATGAGCAGTTCTTC.

The chain joins TRBV7-3 to TRBJ1-1; the D gene is possibly TRBD1 (5 bases). Trimming pared 4 bases from V and 5 bases from J, leaving 14 bases between. CDR3 length equals 14 residues. Germline assignment: CDR1 SGHTA and CDR2 FQGTGA. The CDR3 DNA reads as TGTGCCAGCAGCTCCTTTGGGGCACCTACTGAAGCTTTCTTT. Translated, it gives CASSSFGAPTEAFF.

The gene calls are TRBV19 and TRBJ2-2, with D unresolved. This CDR3 has 15 residues. CDR1 and CDR2 (germline): LNHDA, SQIVND (reference sequence). V was clipped by 3 bases and J by 1 base, with 9 bases between them. In DNA, the CDR3 is TGTGCCAGTAGTATTAAGTCTAAGAACACCGGGGAGCTGTTTTTT. This codes for CASSIKSKNTGELFF.

V and J are TRBV19 and TRBJ2-3; D is perhaps TRBD1 (5 bases). Germline V gives CDR1 LNHDA, CDR2 SQIVND (reference sequence). V was pared by 5 bases and J by 6 bases, with 12 bases between. This CDR3 spans 13 amino acids. CDR3 nucleotide sequence: TGTGCCAGTAGTCTCGACAGTCCCGATACGCAGTATTTT. Its translation is CASSLDSPDTQYF.